The rows below give T cell receptor beta chains drawn from one sample of a study of tumor-infiltrating lymphocytes in oesophageal squamous cell carcinoma. TCRdb processed the PCR reads anew with MiXCR; each CDR3 protein has one entry. The sample has around 22,000 distinct CDR3 sequences, roughly 32% seen once; the top ten hold approximately 19%. The sequenced sample was esophageal tumor tissue. All receptors derive from a female donor with esophageal squamous cell carcinoma. CDR3s leave out the opening cysteine and the closing phenylalanine or tryptophan.

cdr3_aa cdr3_length v_call
ASSLRGQAAPLH 12 TRBV7-9
ATSDPGLAGSYTQY 14 TRBV24-1
ASSAQTSGRAQETQY 15 TRBV7-3
ASSWTDSTDTQY 12 TRBV5-1
ASSRQSSPLH 10 TRBV6-1
ASSLGFYTDTQY 12 TRBV5-4
ASSLSYNEQF 10 TRBV3-1
ASSEEFTPPDGYT 13 TRBV6-5
ASSLPGQGAAGYT 13 TRBV7-9
ASSQSQDGVKTQY 13 TRBV14
ASSLKRSGGELF 12 TRBV7-2
ASSSYRGDEQF 11 TRBV7-9
ASSFEVSGRGTDTQY 15 TRBV27
ASSFAGQGTEQY 12 TRBV12-3/TRBV12-4
ASSLEGAGGVQETQY 15 TRBV7-9
ASSLNPTWAANTGELY 16 TRBV7-9
ASSPDRATGELF 12 TRBV7-9
ATSRVAGVDEQY 12 TRBV15
ASLELGNTEAF 11 TRBV28
ASSFDREAYEQY 12 TRBV12-3/TRBV12-4
ASSTRTSGRAGGNEQF 16 TRBV7-2
ASSDDRVSETQY 12 TRBV11-3
ATKGIGADTQY 11 TRBV24-1
ASSGGTASTDTQY 13 TRBV2
ASSLVSWETQY 11 TRBV7-6
ASSPTSGSTDTQY 13 TRBV12-3/TRBV12-4
AISERKPGQGKETQY 15 TRBV10-3
ASSRTYEQY 9 TRBV11-2
ASHPGAGRQYGYT 13 TRBV5-6
ASSLQNTDTQY 11 TRBV6-1
ASSRVYNQPQH 11 TRBV27
ASSLGPTNTEAF 12 TRBV12-3/TRBV12-4
ASRGGGNNSPLH 12 TRBV6-9
ASGFRIVRAVLR 12 TRBV12-5
ASSVDRDRDPRGSNQPQH 18 TRBV5-6
ASSFFSSGPTYEQY 14 TRBV12-3/TRBV12-4
ASSFFRGLWLHLR 13 TRBV12-3/TRBV12-4
ASSENGIQANEQY 13 TRBV6-1
AWSGTQDSLPYEQY 14 TRBV30
ASRKDRDPSYNEQF 14 TRBV6-1
ASSPVGVQETQY 12 TRBV7-8
ASSQPAGWSPLH 12 TRBV23-1
ASRSTGGNSGANVLT 15 TRBV27
ASTHTGAWETQY 12 TRBV5-1
ASSLGLLTYEQY 12 TRBV5-5
ASSFNSYNEQY 11 TRBV5-1
ASSWTGGEQF 10 TRBV12-3/TRBV12-4
ASSITGDVGEAF 12 TRBV6-1
ASSSLREQY 9 TRBV28
ASSFKSFVAF 10 TRBV12-3/TRBV12-4
ASSTRTSGTQY 11 TRBV6-1
ASRSPSGSTDTQY 13 TRBV19
ASNMDRQETQY 11 TRBV6-1
SAIPVWLAGNEEQY 14 TRBV20-1
ASSLRGLAGADTQY 14 TRBV7-8